This TCR beta chain derives from a study of T cells after yellow fever vaccination. General study findings and limits: Abundant clonotypes from the bulk population could have been carried over as contaminants into FACS-sorted repertoires.

TCRdb ran MiXCR on the 5' RACE reads and lists one entry per CDR3 protein. This sample has nearly 550,000 distinct CDR3 sequences, with approximately 21% found just once. This clonotype has only a few counts. The antigen remains unidentified. Per germline, CDR1 SGHKS and CDR2 YYEKEE (reference sequence). CDR3 length: 14 amino acids. V lost 0 bases and J 6 bases, leaving 10 bases between the germline ends. The chain uses TRBV5-5 and TRBJ2-1; no firm D call. This clonotype was sampled from a man aged 25 to 40 who received the YFV17D yellow fever vaccine. Sample: PBMCs, taken 15 days after the yellow fever booster vaccination. The CDR3 sequence: CASSLEPLVNEQFF. As DNA, the CDR3 is TGTGCCAGCAGCTTGGAGCCGCTAGTCAATGAGCAGTTCTTC.